This T cell receptor (beta chain) is drawn from a study of CD8+ T cells in alopecia areata. Germline values: CDR1 NSQYPW, CDR2 LRSPGD (reference sequence). This CDR3 region has 13 residues. RNA extraction and reverse transcription yielded cDNA as sequencing template. TCRdb's copy holds only in-frame clones and misses some; the assay was immunoSEQ multiplex PCR. The data list about 120,000 clones, none observed once; around 20% falls to the top ten. Remarks on this clone: Gene names refer to mouse genes. The sequenced fragment ends 4 residues before the CDR3 boundary, so the rest is inferred from the germline J gene.

The clonotype originates from a C3H/HeJ mouse with alopecia areata. The strain is characterized by the MHC haplotype H2-k. The chain employs TRBV1 and TRBJ2-5; 8 bases match TRBD1. Sequenced: lesional skin. Partial CDR3 DNA: TGCACCTGCAGTGCCTCAGGGGGCGAC. As protein: CTCSASGGD. The complete CDR3 protein is CTCSASGGDTQYF.